The rows below give T cell receptor beta chains drawn from one sample of a study of cytomegalovirus exposure and HLA in healthy donors. The protocol was immunoSEQ multiplex PCR, while the TCRdb copy is restricted to in-frame clones and leaves out a portion. The sample includes 150,000 to 200,000 clones, 77% of them seen just once. Material: PBMCs. These receptor sequences come from a woman aged 25-40 years in good health and CMV-seronegative. The CDR3 runs from the conserved cysteine through the conserved F or W. D genes are given only for firm matches. Only part of the rows carry a size: once, few, many, or a class if the clone is expanded.

CASSQGLLVYEQYF | TGTGCCAGCAGCCAAGGATTACTAGTGTACGAGCAGTACTTC | 14 | TRBJ2-7 | - | TRBV4-2 | -
CSVSSASGGTDTQYF | TGCAGCGTATCATCGGCTAGCGGGGGCACAGATACGCAGTATTTT | 15 | TRBJ2-3 | TRBD2 | TRBV29-1 | -
CASSTGTSGSYEQYF | TGTGCCAGCAGTACCGGGACTAGCGGTTCCTACGAGCAGTACTTC | 15 | TRBJ2-7 | TRBD2 | TRBV6-5 | -
CASSLSLRGGKEQFF | TGTGCCAGCAGCTTAAGCCTCCGGGGTGGGAAGGAGCAGTTCTTC | 15 | TRBJ2-1 | - | TRBV7-6 | -
CASSPGTGRGYTF | TGTGCCAGCAGCCCCGGGACAGGGCGTGGCTACACCTTC | 13 | TRBJ1-2 | TRBD1 | TRBV7-2 | -
CASSYSGGGNTIYF | TGTGCCAGCAGTTACTCCGGAGGGGGAAACACCATATATTTT | 14 | TRBJ1-3 | - | TRBV6-5 | -
CASSQPSGGEGGELFF | TGTGCCAGCAGCCAACCCAGCGGGGGGGAGGGCGGGGAGCTGTTTTTT | 16 | TRBJ2-2 | TRBD2 | TRBV4-2 | -
CATQEAGVMLDTQYF | TGTGCCACACAGGAGGCGGGAGTCATGTTAGATACGCAGTATTTT | 15 | TRBJ2-3 | TRBD2 | TRBV27 | -
CASRQGAEDTEAFF | TGTGCCAGCCGGCAGGGGGCTGAGGACACTGAAGCTTTCTTT | 14 | TRBJ1-1 | TRBD1 | TRBV19 | few
CASTLPGQGLYGYTF | TGTGCCAGTACCCTACCGGGACAGGGCCTCTATGGCTACACCTTC | 15 | TRBJ1-2 | TRBD1 | TRBV19 | once
CASSLGTGTEAFF | TGCGCCAGCAGCTTGGGGACAGGGACTGAAGCTTTCTTT | 13 | TRBJ1-1 | TRBD1 | TRBV5-1 | -
CASRPTGSNYGYTF | TGTGCCAGCAGACCTACAGGGTCCAACTATGGCTACACCTTC | 14 | TRBJ1-2 | - | TRBV7-9 | once
CASSQTSLEQFF | TGCGCCAGCAGCCAGACTAGCCTTGAGCAGTTCTTC | 12 | TRBJ2-1 | TRBD2 | TRBV4-1 | -
CASSDLGGEYNEQFF | TGTGCCAGCAGTGACTTAGGGGGCGAGTACAATGAGCAGTTCTTC | 15 | TRBJ2-1 | TRBD1 | TRBV6-1 | -
CAGGAGMNTEAFF | TGTGCCGGAGGCGCCGGTATGAACACTGAAGCTTTCTTT | 13 | TRBJ1-1 | - | TRBV5-6 | once
CASSIVPQGSEQYF | TGTGCCAGTAGTATAGTGCCCCAGGGAAGCGAGCAGTACTTC | 14 | TRBJ2-7 | - | TRBV19 | -
CASSQVPGRDHGYTF | TGCGCCAGCAGCCAAGTTCCCGGCAGGGATCATGGCTACACCTTC | 15 | TRBJ1-2 | - | TRBV4-1 | -
CASSLGVSREHNEQFF | TGTGCCAGCAGCTTGGGCGTCTCGAGGGAACACAATGAGCAGTTCTTC | 16 | TRBJ2-1 | - | TRBV5-4 | -
CASSLRVSGGEQYF | TGTGCCAGCAGCTTAAGGGTGTCAGGGGGCGAGCAGTACTTC | 14 | TRBJ2-7 | TRBD1 | TRBV7-2 | -
CASSQSASSYEQYF | TGTGCCAGCAGCCAATCTGCGTCCTCCTACGAGCAGTACTTC | 14 | TRBJ2-7 | - | TRBV16 | -
CAWSLGGPEAFF | TGTGCCTGGAGTTTGGGAGGGCCTGAAGCTTTCTTT | 12 | TRBJ1-1 | - | TRBV30 | few
CASSLVGGSSYNEQFF | TGCGCCAGCAGCTTGGTGGGCGGGAGCTCCTACAATGAGCAGTTCTTC | 16 | TRBJ2-1 | TRBD2 | TRBV5-1 | -
CASSPRDSSPLHF | TGTGCCAGTAGTCCAAGGGACAGTTCACCCCTCCACTTT | 13 | TRBJ1-6 | TRBD1 | TRBV19 | -
CASSLMPGQGYEQYF | TGTGCCAGCAGCTTAATGCCGGGACAGGGCTACGAGCAGTACTTC | 15 | TRBJ2-7 | TRBD1 | TRBV7-3 | -
CASSDFRGNEQFF | TGCGCCAGCAGTGACTTTAGGGGGAATGAGCAGTTCTTC | 13 | TRBJ2-1 | - | TRBV10-1 | -
CASRPDSNYEQYF | TGTGCCAGCAGACCCGACAGCAACTACGAGCAGTACTTC | 13 | TRBJ2-7 | - | TRBV7-9 | -
CASSLGSGTGGDGNTIYF | TGTGCCAGCAGCTTAGGGTCCGGGACGGGGGGCGATGGAAACACCATATATTTT | 18 | TRBJ1-3 | - | TRBV7-9 | -
CASTPSGRARWTQYF | TGTGCCAGCACCCCTAGCGGGAGGGCCCGTTGGACCCAGTACTTC | 15 | TRBJ2-5 | TRBD2 | TRBV6-5 | -
CASSGRRLAGGDTQYF | TGTGCCAGCAGCGGGCGTCGACTAGCGGGAGGGGATACGCAGTATTTT | 16 | TRBJ2-3 | TRBD2 | TRBV7-9 | -
CASSPGVRTEAFF | TGTGCCAGCAGCCCGGGGGTTCGGACTGAAGCTTTCTTT | 13 | TRBJ1-1 | - | TRBV28 | -
CASSQAGGRNTGELFF | TGCGCCAGCAGCCAAGCGGGGGGTAGAAACACCGGGGAGCTGTTTTTT | 16 | TRBJ2-2 | TRBD2 | TRBV4-1 | -
CASGHLGNQPQHF | TGTGCCAGCGGTCACTTAGGCAATCAGCCCCAGCATTTT | 13 | TRBJ1-5 | - | TRBV6-1 | once
CASRSGTAYEQYF | TGTGCCAGCAGATCCGGGACAGCATACGAGCAGTACTTC | 13 | TRBJ2-7 | TRBD1 | TRBV7-9 | -
CASSDRQGKDSPLHF | TGTGCCAGTTCCGATCGACAGGGGAAGGATTCACCCCTCCACTTT | 15 | TRBJ1-6 | TRBD1 | TRBV19 | -
CASSYPLRDITNYGYTF | TGCGCCAGCAGCTATCCTCTCCGGGACATCACTAACTATGGCTACACCTTC | 17 | TRBJ1-2 | - | TRBV4-1 | -
CASSFSMSGRGQPQHF | TGTGCCAGCAGTTTCTCGATGTCAGGGAGGGGACAGCCCCAGCATTTT | 16 | TRBJ1-5 | - | TRBV27 | -
CASSQGAGPSYEQYF | TGCGCCAGCAGCCAAGGAGCGGGACCCTCCTACGAGCAGTACTTC | 15 | TRBJ2-7 | TRBD2 | TRBV4-1 | -
CASSSGQGRLETQYF | TGTGCCAGCAGTTCCGGACAGGGGCGATTGGAGACCCAGTACTTC | 15 | TRBJ2-5 | TRBD1 | TRBV27 | -
CASSQLSGGDYEQYF | TGCGCCAGCAGCCAACTTTCGGGCGGGGACTACGAGCAGTACTTC | 15 | TRBJ2-7 | - | TRBV4-1 | -
CASSPPGGGVYGYTF | TGTGCCAGCTCACCCCCGGGAGGAGGGGTCTATGGCTACACCTTC | 15 | TRBJ1-2 | - | TRBV18 | -
CASSFGRDEKLFF | TGTGCCAGCAGTTTTGGGAGGGATGAAAAACTGTTTTTT | 13 | TRBJ1-4 | - | TRBV28 | once
CASSSILAGEVETQYF | TGTGCCAGCAGCTCCATACTAGCGGGAGAGGTGGAGACCCAGTACTTC | 16 | TRBJ2-5 | TRBD2 | TRBV5-6 | -
CASSSRSGGAYEQYF | TGTGCCAGCAGCTCGAGAAGCGGGGGGGCTTACGAGCAGTACTTC | 15 | TRBJ2-7 | TRBD2 | TRBV14 | few
CAWSGQGGQPQHF | TGTGCCTGGAGTGGGCAGGGCGGACAGCCCCAGCATTTT | 13 | TRBJ1-5 | - | TRBV30 | -
CASSLAGSSGSRGEQYF | TGCGCCAGCAGCTTGGCCGGATCGAGCGGGAGTCGGGGCGAGCAGTACTTC | 17 | TRBJ2-7 | TRBD2 | TRBV5-1 | -
CASSTRQGPTGYEQYF | TGTGCCAGCAGCACAAGACAGGGGCCCACCGGTTACGAGCAGTACTTC | 16 | TRBJ2-7 | TRBD1 | TRBV5-4 | -